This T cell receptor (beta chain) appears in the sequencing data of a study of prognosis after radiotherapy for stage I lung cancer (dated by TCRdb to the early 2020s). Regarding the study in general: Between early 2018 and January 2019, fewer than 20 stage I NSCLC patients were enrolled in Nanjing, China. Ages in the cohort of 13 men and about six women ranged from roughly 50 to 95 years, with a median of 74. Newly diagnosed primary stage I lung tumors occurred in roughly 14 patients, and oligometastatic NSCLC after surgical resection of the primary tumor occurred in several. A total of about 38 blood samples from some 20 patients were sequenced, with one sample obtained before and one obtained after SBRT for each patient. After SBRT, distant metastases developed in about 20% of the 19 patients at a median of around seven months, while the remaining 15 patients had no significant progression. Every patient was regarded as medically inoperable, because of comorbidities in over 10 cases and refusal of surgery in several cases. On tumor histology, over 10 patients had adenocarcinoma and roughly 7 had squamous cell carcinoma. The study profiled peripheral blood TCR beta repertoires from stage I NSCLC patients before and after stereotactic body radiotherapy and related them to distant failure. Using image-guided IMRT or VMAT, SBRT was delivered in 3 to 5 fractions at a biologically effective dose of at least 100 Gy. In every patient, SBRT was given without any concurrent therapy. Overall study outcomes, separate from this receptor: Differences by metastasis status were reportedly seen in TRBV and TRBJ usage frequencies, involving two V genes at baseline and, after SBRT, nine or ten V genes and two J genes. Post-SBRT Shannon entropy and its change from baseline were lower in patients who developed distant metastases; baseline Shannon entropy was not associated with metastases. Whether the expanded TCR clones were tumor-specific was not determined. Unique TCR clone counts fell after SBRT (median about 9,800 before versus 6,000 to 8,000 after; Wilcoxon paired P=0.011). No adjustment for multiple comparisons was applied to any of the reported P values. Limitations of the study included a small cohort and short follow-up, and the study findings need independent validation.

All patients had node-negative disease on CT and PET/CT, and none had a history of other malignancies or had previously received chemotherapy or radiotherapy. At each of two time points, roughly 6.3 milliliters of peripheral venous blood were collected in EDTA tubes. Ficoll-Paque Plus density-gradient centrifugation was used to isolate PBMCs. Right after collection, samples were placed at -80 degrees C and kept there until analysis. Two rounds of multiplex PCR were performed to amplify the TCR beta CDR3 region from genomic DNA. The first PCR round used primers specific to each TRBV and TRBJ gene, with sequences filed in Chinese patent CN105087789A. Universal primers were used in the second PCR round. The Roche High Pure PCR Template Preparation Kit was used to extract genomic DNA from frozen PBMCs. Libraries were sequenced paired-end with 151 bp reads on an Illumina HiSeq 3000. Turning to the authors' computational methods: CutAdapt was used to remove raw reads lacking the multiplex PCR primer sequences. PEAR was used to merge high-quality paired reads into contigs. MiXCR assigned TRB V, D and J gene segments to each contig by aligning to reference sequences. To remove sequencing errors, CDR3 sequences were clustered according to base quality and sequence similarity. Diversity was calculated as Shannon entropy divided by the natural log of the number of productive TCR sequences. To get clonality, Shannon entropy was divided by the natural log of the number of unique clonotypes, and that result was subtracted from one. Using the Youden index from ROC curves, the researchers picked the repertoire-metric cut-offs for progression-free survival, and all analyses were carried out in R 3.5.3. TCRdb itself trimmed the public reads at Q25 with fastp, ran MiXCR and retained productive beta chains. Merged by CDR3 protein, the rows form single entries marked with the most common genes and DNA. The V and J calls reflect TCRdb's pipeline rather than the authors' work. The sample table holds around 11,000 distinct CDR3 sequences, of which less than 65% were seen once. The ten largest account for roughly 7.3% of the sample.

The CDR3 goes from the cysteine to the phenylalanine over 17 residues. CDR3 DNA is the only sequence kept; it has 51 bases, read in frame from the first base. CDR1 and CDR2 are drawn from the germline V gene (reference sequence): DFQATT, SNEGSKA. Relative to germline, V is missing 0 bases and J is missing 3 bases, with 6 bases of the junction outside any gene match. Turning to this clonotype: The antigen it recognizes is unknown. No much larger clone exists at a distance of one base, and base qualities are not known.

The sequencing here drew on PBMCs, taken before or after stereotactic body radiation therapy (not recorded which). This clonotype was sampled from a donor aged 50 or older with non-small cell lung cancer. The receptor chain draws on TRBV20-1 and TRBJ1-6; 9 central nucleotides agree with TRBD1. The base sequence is TGCAGTGCTAGAGATAAGGACAGGGGATACTATAATTCACCCCTCCACTTT. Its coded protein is CSARDKDRGYYNSPLHF.